The present TCR beta chain was sequenced within a study of blood T cell repertoires in COVID-19. TCRdb's table, derived via immunoSEQ multiplex PCR, lists solely in-frame clones and lacks some. Found here are over 200,000 clones, around 80% of them singletons; the top ten hold 5.1%. The TCR comes from a human donor in a cohort sampled during active COVID-19. Material: peripheral blood.

CDR3 DNA sequence: TGTGCCAGCAGCATAGTAGGGACAGGGAAGAACACTGAAGCTTTCTTT. Protein: CASSIVGTGKNTEAFF. The V gene is TRBV7-9, the J gene TRBJ1-1, with 9 bases fitting TRBD1. The ends lost 5 bases at V and 1 base at J; junction bases unmatched: 8. Germline V gives CDR1 SEHNR, CDR2 FQNEAQ (reference sequence). There are 16 residues in the CDR3.